The present TCR beta chain was sequenced within a study of identifying expanded T cells in peripheral blood. Trimming took 2 bases from V and 10 from J, leaving 18 bases between them. Germline V gene data show CDR1 as SEHNR and CDR2 as FQNEAQ (reference sequence). CDR3 length equals 16 residues. Only in-frame clones appear in the TCRdb table, and some are missing; sequencing was by immunoSEQ multiplex PCR. Of 100,000 to 150,000 clones listed, over 65% are singletons. This TCR derives from a person aged 18-70 years in good health. This chain uses TRBV7-9 with TRBJ1-6; the D gene is possibly TRBD1 (5 bases). Sequencing input: blood. The CDR3 region is CASSLREGRMKSPLHF. Here the CDR3 DNA reads TGTGCCAGCAGCTTAAGGGAGGGGAGAATGAAATCACCCCTCCACTTT.